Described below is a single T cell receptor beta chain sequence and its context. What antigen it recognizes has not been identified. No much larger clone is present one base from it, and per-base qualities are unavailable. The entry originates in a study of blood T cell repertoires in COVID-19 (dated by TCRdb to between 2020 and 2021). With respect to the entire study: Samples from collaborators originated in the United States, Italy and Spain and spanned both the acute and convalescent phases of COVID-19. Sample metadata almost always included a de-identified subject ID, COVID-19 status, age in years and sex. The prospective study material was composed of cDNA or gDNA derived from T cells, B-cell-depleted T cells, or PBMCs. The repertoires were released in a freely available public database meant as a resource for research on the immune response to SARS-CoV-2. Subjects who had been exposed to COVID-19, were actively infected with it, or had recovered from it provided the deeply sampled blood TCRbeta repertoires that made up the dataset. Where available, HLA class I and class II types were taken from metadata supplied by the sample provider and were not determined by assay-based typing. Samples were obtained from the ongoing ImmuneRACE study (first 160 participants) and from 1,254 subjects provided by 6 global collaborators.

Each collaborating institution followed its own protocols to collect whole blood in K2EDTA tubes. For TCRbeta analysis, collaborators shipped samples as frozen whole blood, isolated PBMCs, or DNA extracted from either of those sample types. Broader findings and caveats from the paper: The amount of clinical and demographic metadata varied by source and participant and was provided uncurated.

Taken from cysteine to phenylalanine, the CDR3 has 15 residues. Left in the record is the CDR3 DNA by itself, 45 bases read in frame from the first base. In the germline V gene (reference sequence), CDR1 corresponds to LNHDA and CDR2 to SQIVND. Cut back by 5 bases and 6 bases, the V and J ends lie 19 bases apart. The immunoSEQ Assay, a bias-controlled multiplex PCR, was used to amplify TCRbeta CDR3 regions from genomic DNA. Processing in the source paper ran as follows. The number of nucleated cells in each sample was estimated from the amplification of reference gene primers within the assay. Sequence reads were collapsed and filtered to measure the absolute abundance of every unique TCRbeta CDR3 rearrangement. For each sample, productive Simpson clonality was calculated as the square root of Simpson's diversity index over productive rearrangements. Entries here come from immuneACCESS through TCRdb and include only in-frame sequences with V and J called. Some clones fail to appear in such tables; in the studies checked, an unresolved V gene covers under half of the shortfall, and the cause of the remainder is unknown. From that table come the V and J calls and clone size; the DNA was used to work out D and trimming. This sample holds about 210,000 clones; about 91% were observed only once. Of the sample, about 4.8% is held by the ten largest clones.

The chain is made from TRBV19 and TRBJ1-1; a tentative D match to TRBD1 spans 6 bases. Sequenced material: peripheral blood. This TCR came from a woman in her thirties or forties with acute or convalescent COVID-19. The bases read TGTGCCAGTAGTTCCACCGGGACATATGGCGCTGAAGCTTTCTTT. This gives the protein CASSSTGTYGAEAFF.